These 25 T cell receptor beta chains originate from one sample sequenced in a study of regulatory dendritic cells for organ transplantation. Their recognized antigens are unknown. Allogeneic regulatory or mature dendritic cells were co-cultured for about 5 days with CFSE-labeled sorted T cells at 1:10. Assay used: immunoSEQ multiplex PCR; TCRdb lists only in-frame clones, some missing. The sample has 20,000 or so clones, 85% seen once; the top ten hold roughly 0.26%. Source material: naive CD4+ T cells from blood cultured with dendritic cells. Subset described: CD45RA+ naive T cells. These receptors came from a human donor in good health.

The chain uses TRBV6-5 and TRBJ1-5, with no clear D. Trimming took off 2 bases at V and 0 bases at J, with 2 bases between the two ends. The CDR3 extends over 13 amino acids. Germline lookup yields CDR1 MNHEY and CDR2 SVGAGI. The CDR3 DNA follows: TGTGCCAGCAGTTACGATAGCAATCAGCCCCAGCATTTT. Translating it yields CASSYDSNQPQHF.

For this clone: This sample also contains other DNA sequences that code for the same CDR3. V is TRBV6-5 and J is TRBJ1-1; D remains ambiguous. Between the trimmed V and J ends, which lost 6 bases and 1 base, there was a span of 3 bases. The CDR3 has 11 residues. The germline V gene has CDR1 MNHEY and CDR2 SVGAGI. In DNA, the CDR3 is TGTGCCAGCAGCCGGAACACTGAAGCTTTCTTT. The encoded protein is CASSRNTEAFF.

The CDR3, as DNA: TGTGCCAGCACCCCCCGGGACGGCCCCTACGAGCAGTACTTC. This sequence encodes CASTPRDGPYEQYF. The chain uses TRBV18 and TRBJ2-7; D is tentatively TRBD1 or TRBD2 (5 bases each). V lost 8 bases and J 2 bases, leaving 16 bases between the germline ends. Germline V gene lookup returns CDR1 KGHSH and CDR2 LQKENI. This CDR3 spans 14 amino acids. Full variable domain (missing parts from reference TRBV18 and TRBJ2-7): NAGVMQNPRHLVRRRGQEARLRCSPMKGHSHVYWYRQLPEEGLKFMVYLQKENIIDESGMPKERFSAEFPKEGPSILRIQQVVRGDSAAYFCASTPRDGPYEQYFGPGTRLTVT.

This sequence joins TRBV4-1 and TRBJ2-1, with 7 bases that match TRBD2. The junction had 6 bases not matched to a gene; V was cut back by 6 bases and J by 7 bases. This CDR3 contains 13 residues. Germline CDR1 reads MGHRA; CDR2 reads YSYEKL. The CDR3 DNA sequence: TGCGCCAGCAGACAGAGACTAGCTAATGAGCAGTTCTTC. Translation gives CASRQRLANEQFF.

The CDR3 sequence is CAWSRWGENYGYTF. The CDR3 nucleotides read TGTGCCTGGAGTAGATGGGGGGAGAACTATGGCTACACCTTC. The rearrangement links TRBV30 to TRBJ1-2, with a possible D match to TRBD1 (5 bases). The germline CDR1 and CDR2 sequences are GTSNPN and SVGIG (reference sequence). Between the trimmed V and J ends, which lost 2 bases and 2 bases, there was a span of 12 bases. The CDR3 totals 14 residues.

In its sample, this clone was seen once. This sequence joins TRBV7-3 and TRBJ2-3; 8 positions match TRBD2. The CDR3 contains 17 residues. The germline gives CDR1 SGHTA, CDR2 FQGTGA. V lost 5 bases to trimming and J lost 1 base; unmatched junction nucleotides: 11. CDR3 residues: CASSRGVSSGGTDTQYF. The CDR3 nucleotides read TGTGCCAGCAGCCGGGGTGTTAGTAGCGGGGGCACAGATACGCAGTATTTT.

This chain links TRBV14 with TRBJ2-1; possibly TRBD2 for D (5 bases). The ends were cut back, 1 base at V and 6 bases at J, with 13 bases in the middle. The CDR3 consists of 15 residues. Germline assignment: CDR1 SGHDN and CDR2 FVKESK. The CDR3 DNA sequence: TGTGCCAGCAGCCAAGGAGGGCTCGGGCCCAATGAGCAGTTCTTC. Translated: CASSQGGLGPNEQFF.

The rearrangement uses TRBV12-5 and TRBJ2-2; D assignment may be TRBD1 or TRBD2 (5 bases each). Trimming shortened V by 9 bases and J by 0 bases, and 26 bases separated the two germline ends. Germline V gene lookup returns CDR1 LGHNT and CDR2 FRNRAP. This CDR3 spans 19 amino acids. The CDR3 is CASSRRSGRRDANTGELFF. CDR3 nucleotide sequence: TGTGCTAGCTCACGGCGGTCGGGGCGCCGTGATGCGAACACCGGGGAGCTGTTTTTT.

V is TRBV6-6 and J is TRBJ1-3, with D uncertain. The V gene's germline CDR1 is MNHNY and CDR2 SVGAGI (reference sequence). The CDR3 loop spans 15 amino acids. Trimming stripped 0 bases from V and 3 bases from J, with 9 bases between. The CDR3 is CASSYSSGIGNTIYF. In DNA form, the CDR3 reads TGTGCCAGCAGTTACTCGTCGGGTATTGGAAACACCATATATTTT.

The chain uses TRBV7-2 and TRBJ2-3, with 8 bases identical to TRBD2. This CDR3 has 19 residues. CDR1 is SGHTA, CDR2 FQGNSA, per germline. V shed 0 bases and J 0 bases; nucleotides not matched to a gene: 11. DNA of the CDR3: TGTGCCAGCAGCTTAGCGGAGAGCGGGAGACCGGGGAGCACAGATACGCAGTATTTT. Its protein is CASSLAESGRPGSTDTQYF.

The V and J genes are TRBV10-3 and TRBJ1-5, with no clear D. The V gene lost 2 bases and the J gene lost 6 bases, with 11 bases spanning the gap. Germline-derived CDR1 and CDR2 are ENHRY and SYGVKD. The CDR3 runs to 14 residues. The CDR3 region has the DNA TGTGCCATCAGTGAGACCGGGCCCGTTCAGCCCCAGCATTTT. The encoded protein is CAISETGPVQPQHF.

The chain recombines TRBV10-2 with TRBJ2-5; D gene ambiguous. CDR1 and CDR2 (germline): WSHSY, SAAADI. Trimming removed 4 bases from V and 4 bases from J, with 19 bases in between. The CDR3 extends over 16 amino acids. The CDR3 is CASSVRRATEGETQYF. DNA of the CDR3: TGCGCCAGCAGTGTTAGACGAGCGACTGAAGGAGAGACCCAGTACTTC.

The J gene is TRBJ2-2, the V gene TRBV7-3; 7 nucleotides match TRBD1. Trimming cost V 5 bases and J 5 bases; bases outside gene matches: 20. This CDR3 comprises 19 residues. The germline V gene encodes CDR1 SGHTA and CDR2 FQGTGA. CDR3 sequence reads: CASSPQLQGPIRGTGELFF. CDR3 in DNA: TGTGCCAGCAGCCCCCAGTTACAGGGGCCGATCAGAGGGACCGGGGAGCTGTTTTTT.

The V and J genes are TRBV7-2 and TRBJ1-5, with D possibly matching TRBD1 (5 bases). Trimming took 3 bases from V and 7 from J, leaving 10 bases between them. The CDR3 loop spans 13 amino acids. Germline V gene data show CDR1 as SGHTA and CDR2 as FQGNSA. The CDR3 loop reads CASSFSGPQPQHF. The CDR3 bases are TGTGCCAGCAGCTTCTCAGGGCCCCAGCCCCAGCATTTT.

This clone was counted between two and nine times. The rearrangement links TRBV5-4 to TRBJ2-7, with 9 bases matching TRBD2. The germline V gene has CDR1 SGHNT and CDR2 YYREEE (reference sequence). Trimming at V came to 4 bases and at J to 6 bases, leaving 14 bases not matched to a gene. CDR3 length equals 16 residues. This chain's CDR3 is CASSPLASGIPGEQYF. The CDR3 bases are TGTGCCAGCAGCCCCCTGGCTAGCGGGATCCCAGGCGAGCAGTACTTC.

This clone turned up a few times. This chain connects TRBV19 to TRBJ1-2, with a weak D call TRBD1 (6 bases). In germline, CDR1 is LNHDA, CDR2 SQIVND (reference sequence). Trimming took off 8 bases at V and 1 base at J, with 14 bases between the two ends. This CDR3 contains 14 residues. Written as DNA, the CDR3 is TGTGCCAGTGTCCGGACAGCGTATAACTATGGCTACACCTTC. Its protein is CASVRTAYNYGYTF. The whole variable domain, filled in from reference TRBV19 and TRBJ1-2, reads DGGITQSPKYLFRKEGQNVTLSCEQNLNHDAMYWYRQDPGQGLRLIYYSQIVNDFQKGDIAEGYSVSREKKESFPLTVTSAQKNPTAFYLCASVRTAYNYGYTFGSGTRLTVV.

The chain combines TRBV27 with TRBJ1-3; D possibly corresponds to TRBD1 (5 bases). Germline V CDR1 and CDR2: MNHEY, SMNVEV (reference sequence). With 7 bases removed from V and 3 bases from J, the gap between germline ends came to 7 bases. The CDR3 totals 12 residues. The CDR3 sequence: CASKTVGNTIYF. The CDR3 nucleotides read TGTGCCAGCAAGACAGTTGGAAACACCATATATTTT.

This chain joins TRBV27 and TRBJ2-2; D not certain. The CDR3 has 13 amino acids. Germline values: CDR1 MNHEY, CDR2 SMNVEV (reference sequence). Trimming cost V 2 bases and J 5 bases, with 6 bases left between them. The CDR3: CASSLSQTGELFF. The DNA for the CDR3 is TGTGCCAGCAGTTTAAGCCAGACCGGGGAGCTGTTTTTT.

The rearrangement joins TRBV5-1 to TRBJ1-4, with D possibly being TRBD1 (6 bases). The germline V gene encodes CDR1 SGHRS and CDR2 YFSETQ. The CDR3 runs 16 residues. Trimming stripped 4 bases from V and 8 bases from J, with 21 bases between. CDR3 in DNA: TGCGCCAGCAGCGCCGGTGCGGGGGCAAGGTGGGAAAAACTGTTTTTT. Residues: CASSAGAGARWEKLFF.

This clone has only one observation. The chain employs TRBV7-2 and TRBJ2-1; 11 positions agree with TRBD1. From germline, CDR1 is SGHTA and CDR2 FQGNSA. The CDR3 spans 15 residues. Unmatched junction bases numbered 3, after V lost 4 bases and J lost 4 bases. The CDR3 DNA reads as TGTGCCAGCAGCTGGGACAGGGGGAGTTACAATGAGCAGTTCTTC. Protein sequence: CASSWDRGSYNEQFF.

The chain employs TRBV19 and TRBJ2-1; 7 nucleotides align to TRBD2. Trimming cost V 5 bases and J 9 bases; bases outside gene matches: 13. Germline CDR1 reads LNHDA; CDR2 reads SQIVND (reference sequence). CDR3 length: 15 amino acids. CDR3: CASSLSGARRGEQFF. CDR3 sequence (DNA): TGTGCCAGTAGTTTGAGCGGGGCCAGGCGTGGTGAGCAGTTCTTC.

V and J are TRBV20-1 and TRBJ2-7; unclear D gene. The germline V and J ends were trimmed by 3 bases and 4 bases, with 4 bases remaining between them. This CDR3 is built from 10 residues. Germline V lookup: CDR1 DFQATT, CDR2 SNEGSKA (reference sequence). The DNA of the CDR3 is TGCAGTGCTAGCTCTTACGAGCAGTACTTC. This sequence encodes CSASSYEQYF.

The J gene is TRBJ2-6, the V gene TRBV6-1; D is unclear. The germline V gene has CDR1 MNHNS and CDR2 SASEGT. Trimming left V 1 base short and J 0 bases short, with 4 bases between. CDR3 length equals 15 residues. CDR3 in amino acids: CASSEEGSGANVLTF. The DNA of the CDR3 is TGTGCCAGCAGTGAAGAGGGCTCTGGGGCCAACGTCCTGACTTTC.

The rearrangement links TRBV6-5 to TRBJ1-5, with D possibly matching TRBD1 (5 bases). The CDR3 length is 14 residues. Trimming left V 2 bases short and J 3 bases short, with 8 bases between. Per germline, CDR1 MNHEY and CDR2 SVGAGI. The DNA for the CDR3 is TGTGCCAGCAGTTACCTGGGACCCAATCAGCCCCAGCATTTT. It codes for CASSYLGPNQPQHF.

The J gene is TRBJ2-2, the V gene TRBV27, with D tentatively TRBD1 or TRBD2 (7 bases each). The CDR3 extends over 16 amino acids. The germline CDR1 and CDR2 sequences are MNHEY and SMNVEV (reference sequence). V was cut by 7 bases and J by 1 base, with 16 bases left in between. The CDR3 loop is CASIMTGRGNTGELFF. The CDR3 nucleotides are TGTGCCAGCATAATGACAGGGAGGGGGAACACCGGGGAGCTGTTTTTT.